This TCR beta chain is from a study of blood T cell repertoires in COVID-19. Across the whole study: The origin of the acute and convalescent COVID-19 samples was the United States, Italy and Spain.

In the original processing: Amplification from reference gene primers served as the basis for estimated nucleated cell counts. Assay: immunoSEQ multiplex PCR; the TCRdb copy retains only in-frame clones and omits some. That table supplies the V and J calls and clone size; D and trimming were determined from the DNA. Of 200,000 to 250,000 clones listed, roughly 78% are singletons. The source material was peripheral blood. This clonotype was obtained from a middle-aged woman with acute or convalescent COVID-19.

The CDR3 DNA sequence: TGTGCCAGCAGCCATCCCTACAATGAGCAGTTCTTC. It is translated as CASSHPYNEQFF. The rearrangement joins TRBV5-6 to TRBJ2-1; unclear D gene. The V gene lost 4 bases and the J gene lost 2 bases, with 4 bases spanning the gap. Germline V gene data show CDR1 as SGHDT and CDR2 as YYEEEE. This CDR3 is 12 amino acids long.